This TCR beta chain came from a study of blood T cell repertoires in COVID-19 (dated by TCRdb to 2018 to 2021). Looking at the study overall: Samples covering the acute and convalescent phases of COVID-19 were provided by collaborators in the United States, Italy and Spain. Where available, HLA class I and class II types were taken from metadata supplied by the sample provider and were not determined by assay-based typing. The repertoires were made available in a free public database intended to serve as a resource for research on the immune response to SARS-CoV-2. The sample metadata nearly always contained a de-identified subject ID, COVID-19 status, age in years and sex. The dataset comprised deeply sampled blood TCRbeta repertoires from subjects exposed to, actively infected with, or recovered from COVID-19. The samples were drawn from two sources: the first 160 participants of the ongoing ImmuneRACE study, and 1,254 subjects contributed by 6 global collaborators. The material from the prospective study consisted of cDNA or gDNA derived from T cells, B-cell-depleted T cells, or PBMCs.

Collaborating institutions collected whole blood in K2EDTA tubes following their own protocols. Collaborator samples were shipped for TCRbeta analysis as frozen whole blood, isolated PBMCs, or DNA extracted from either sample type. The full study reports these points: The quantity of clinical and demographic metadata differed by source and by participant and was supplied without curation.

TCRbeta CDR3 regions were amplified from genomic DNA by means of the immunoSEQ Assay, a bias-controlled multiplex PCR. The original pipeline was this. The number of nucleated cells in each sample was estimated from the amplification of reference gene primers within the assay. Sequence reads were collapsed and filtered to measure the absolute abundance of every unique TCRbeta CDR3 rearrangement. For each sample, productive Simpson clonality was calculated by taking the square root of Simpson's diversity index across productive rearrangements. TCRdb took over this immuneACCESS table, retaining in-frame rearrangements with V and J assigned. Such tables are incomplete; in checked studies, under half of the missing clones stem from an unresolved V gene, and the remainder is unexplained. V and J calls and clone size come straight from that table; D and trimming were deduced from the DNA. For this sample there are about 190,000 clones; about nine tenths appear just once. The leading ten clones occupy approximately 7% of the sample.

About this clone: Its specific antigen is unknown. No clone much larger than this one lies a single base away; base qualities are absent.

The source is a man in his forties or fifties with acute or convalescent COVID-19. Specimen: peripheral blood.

The CDR3 loop reads CASRAGTSGGASGELFF. At the DNA level, the sequence is TGTGCCAGCCGTGCCGGGACTAGCGGGGGGGCCTCCGGGGAGCTGTTTTTT. The chain uses TRBV5-4 and TRBJ2-2, with 16 bases matching TRBD2. CDR3 length: 17 amino acids, cysteine to phenylalanine. Only the CDR3 DNA stays, 51 bases, in frame from base 1. The germline V gene (reference sequence) gives CDR1 as SGHNT and CDR2 as YYREEE. Trimming removed 7 bases from V and 6 bases from J; the gene matches leave 9 bases unexplained.